This TCR beta chain was obtained from a study of T cells in tuberculosis. Study as a whole: CD1B tetramers identified T cells specific for mycobacterial lipid GMM. A South African cohort included IGRA-negative adolescents, latently infected IGRA-positive adolescents and adults with active tuberculosis.

TCRdb's copy holds only in-frame clones and misses some; the assay was immunoSEQ multiplex PCR. The sample holds 30,000 to 40,000 clones, 97% seen once. CDR3 length: 14 residues. CDR1 is SNHLY, CDR2 FYNNEI, per germline. V gave up 7 bases and J gave up 3 bases; unmatched junction bases: 6. About this clone: The antigen remains undetermined.

Study-wide findings and caveats: GEM motif frequencies gave roughly 65% accuracy; the GMM repertoire gave about 87%. Active tuberculosis patients had shorter CDR3-alpha; the beta difference was nonsignificant.

Sequenced material: PBMCs. This chain uses TRBV2 with TRBJ2-3; 8 nucleotides line up with TRBD1. This TCR was sampled from a donor between 10 and 35 years old with latent tuberculosis or without tuberculosis infection. The CDR3 loop reads CASKRTGPTDTQYF. CDR3 in DNA: TGTGCCAGCAAGAGGACAGGGCCTACAGATACGCAGTATTTT.